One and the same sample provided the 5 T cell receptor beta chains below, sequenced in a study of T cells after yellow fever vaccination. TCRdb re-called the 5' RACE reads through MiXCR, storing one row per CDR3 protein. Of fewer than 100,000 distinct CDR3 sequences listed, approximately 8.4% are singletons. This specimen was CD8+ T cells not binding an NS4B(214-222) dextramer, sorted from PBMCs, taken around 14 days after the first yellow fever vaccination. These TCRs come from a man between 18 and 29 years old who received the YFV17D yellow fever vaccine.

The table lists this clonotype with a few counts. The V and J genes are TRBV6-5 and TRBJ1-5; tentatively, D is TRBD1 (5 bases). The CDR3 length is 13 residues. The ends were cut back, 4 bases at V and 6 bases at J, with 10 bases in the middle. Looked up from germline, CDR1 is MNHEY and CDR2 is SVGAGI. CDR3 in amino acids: CASSWGRGQPQHF. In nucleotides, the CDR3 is TGTGCCAGCAGTTGGGGACGGGGTCAGCCCCAGCATTTT.

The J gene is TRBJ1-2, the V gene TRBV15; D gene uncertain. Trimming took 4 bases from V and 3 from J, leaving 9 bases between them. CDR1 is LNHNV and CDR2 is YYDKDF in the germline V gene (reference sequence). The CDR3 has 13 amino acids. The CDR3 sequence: CATSKDGDYGYTF. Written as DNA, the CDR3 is TGTGCCACCAGCAAAGACGGAGACTATGGCTACACCTTC.

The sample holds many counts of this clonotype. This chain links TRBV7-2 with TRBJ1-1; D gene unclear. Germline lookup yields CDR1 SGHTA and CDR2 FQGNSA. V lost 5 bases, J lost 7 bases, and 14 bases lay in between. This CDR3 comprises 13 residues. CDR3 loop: CASSTRSAGEAFF. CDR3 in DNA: TGTGCCAGCAGCACCAGATCGGCGGGTGAAGCTTTCTTT.

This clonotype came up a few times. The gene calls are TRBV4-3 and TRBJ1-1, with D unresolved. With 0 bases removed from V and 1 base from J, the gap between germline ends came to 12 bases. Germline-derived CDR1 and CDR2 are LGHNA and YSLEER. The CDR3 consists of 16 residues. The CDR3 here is CASSQDEGRGNTEAFF. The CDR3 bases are TGCGCCAGCAGCCAAGATGAGGGTCGGGGGAACACTGAAGCTTTCTTT.

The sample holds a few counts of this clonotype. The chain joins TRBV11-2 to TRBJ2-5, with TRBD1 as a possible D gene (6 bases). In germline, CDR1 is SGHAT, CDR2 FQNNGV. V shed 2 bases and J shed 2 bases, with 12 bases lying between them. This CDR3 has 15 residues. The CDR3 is CASSLLGRGQETQYF. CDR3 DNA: TGTGCCAGCAGCTTACTGGGCAGGGGACAAGAGACCCAGTACTTC.